Below, one T cell receptor (beta chain) is given with its context. Its antigen is as yet unknown. Primers for the PCR totalled 60 Vbeta and 13 Jbeta. Measured with immunoSEQ multiplex PCR; TCRdb has only the in-frame clones, and not every one. The specimen's table records roughly 50,000 clones. This record comes from a study of cytomegalovirus exposure and HLA in healthy donors. Findings and caveats of the study: The authors later found most CMV-associated TCR beta chains appeared HLA-restricted.

Sequences were obtained from PBMCs. The origin of this receptor is a middle-aged man in good health and CMV-seropositive.

CDR3 coding DNA: TGCGCCAGCAGCTCTGAATCTAGCGGGAGAGCAGATACGCAGTATTTT. Amino acids: CASSSESSGRADTQYF. V is TRBV5-1 and J is TRBJ2-3, with 10 nucleotides matching TRBD2. CDR1 is SGHRS, CDR2 YFSETQ, per germline. The J segment lost 4 bases and the V segment lost 3 bases, leaving 8 bases of the junction unmatched. This CDR3 has 16 amino acids.